The source of this TCR beta chain is a study of shared clonotypes between healthy human individuals. Study outcomes and limitations: Naive subsets, compared against memory subsets, generally had larger estimated richness values.

The V gene end was trimmed by 1 base and the J gene end by 1 base; junction bases not matched to a gene: 4. This CDR3 comprises 17 residues. CDR1 is SEHNR and CDR2 is FQNEAQ in the germline V gene (reference sequence). Clones were read by immunoSEQ multiplex PCR, and TCRdb kept only the in-frame ones, dropping some. This sample has approximately 2,300,000 clones, with 85% to 95% found just once. Of note for this clone: Its antigen is not identified.

The source material was naive CD4+ T cells from PBMCs. Regarding subset: CD45RA+ positively selected. This TCR was sampled from a man in his late teens or twenties in good health. Some clones in this sample may be carry-over from other donors' samples. The chain joins TRBV7-9 to TRBJ2-7; TRBD2 matches 13 bases. Here the CDR3 DNA reads TGTGCCAGCAGCTTAGACCGGACTAGCGGGAGTTCCTACGAGCAGTACTTC. Translated: CASSLDRTSGSSYEQYF.